A single sample gave rise to the 16 T cell receptor beta chains below, sequenced in a study of CD8 T cells in ankylosing spondylitis. TCRdb processed the 5' RACE reads anew with MiXCR; each CDR3 protein has one entry. The data hold a few hundred thousand distinct CDR3 sequences, with roughly 11% observed a single time. Material: blood, either unsorted or a sorted T cell fraction (not recorded which). The receptors derive from a female donor with ankylosing spondylitis or in good health (not recorded which).

This clonotype has a count of ten or more. The V call is TRBV28, the J call TRBJ1-5; 7 bases are shared with TRBD1. The CDR3 runs to 15 residues. Trimming removed 6 bases from V and 1 base from J; junction bases left unmatched: 6. CDR1 is MDHEN, CDR2 SYDVKM, per germline. The CDR3 region is CASSSQGPSNQPQHF. For the CDR3, the DNA is TGTGCCAGCAGCTCACAGGGGCCGAGCAATCAGCCCCAGCATTTT.

The V call is TRBV20-1, the J call TRBJ2-7, with TRBD2 matching over 8 bases. The CDR3 covers 15 residues. Germline CDR1 is DFQATT and CDR2 is SNEGSKA (reference sequence). V shed 2 bases and J 1 base; nucleotides not matched to a gene: 7. The CDR3 DNA reads as TGCAGTGCTAGATCCGGGACTAGATTTTCCTACGAGCAGTACTTC. Protein sequence: CSARSGTRFSYEQYF.

This clonotype was seen many times. For the CDR3, the DNA is TGTGCCAGCAGTCCGGGGACAGGGGGTACTATTCTGATAAACTCACCCCTCCACTTT. This translates into CASSPGTGGTILINSPLHF. The chain employs TRBV27 and TRBJ1-6; 11 bases are shared with TRBD1. The CDR3 extends over 19 amino acids. Germline values: CDR1 MNHEY, CDR2 SMNVEV (reference sequence). The ends lost 5 bases at V and 10 bases at J; junction bases unmatched: 19.

This clonotype was observed at least ten times. The V call is TRBV20-1, the J call TRBJ2-1; the D gene could be TRBD1 or TRBD2 (5 bases each). The CDR3 totals 14 residues. The germline V gene has CDR1 DFQATT and CDR2 SNEGSKA (reference sequence). V was clipped by 1 base and J by 6 bases, with 13 bases between them. CDR3 loop: CSARGGAAFNEQFF. Written as DNA, the CDR3 is TGCAGTGCTAGAGGAGGGGCCGCATTCAATGAGCAGTTCTTC.

This clonotype was seen many times. The chain is built from TRBV15 and TRBJ2-5; 11 bases are shared with TRBD1. Looked up from germline, CDR1 is LNHNV and CDR2 is YYDKDF (reference sequence). The CDR3 extends over 16 amino acids. Trimming cost V 1 base and J 5 bases; bases outside gene matches: 6. Here the CDR3 DNA reads TGTGCCACCAGCAGAGGAGGGACAGGGGGACAGGAGACCCAGTACTTC. The encoded protein is CATSRGGTGGQETQYF. Filled out from reference TRBV15 and TRBJ2-5, the complete variable domain reads DAMVIQNPRYQVTQFGKPVTLSCSQTLNHNVMYWYQQKSSQAPKLLFHYYDKDFNNEADTPDNFQSRRPNTSFCFLDIRSPGLGDTAMYLCATSRGGTGGQETQYFGPGTRLLVL.

At least ten counts were recorded for this clonotype. The chain carries TRBV20-1 and TRBJ2-1; TRBD2 agrees at 7 bases. Germline V gene sequence: CDR1 DFQATT, CDR2 SNEGSKA (reference sequence). V lost 4 bases and J lost 15; bases outside the gene matches: 12. The CDR3 is made up of 12 amino acids. The CDR3 region has the DNA TGCAGTGCTACTCAAGCTGAGACTAGCTTGTTCTTC. It yields the protein CSATQAETSLFF.

The chain employs TRBV10-2 and TRBJ2-1; D is undetermined. There are 11 residues in the CDR3. Trimming shortened V by 6 bases and J by 6 bases, and 6 bases separated the two germline ends. Germline V CDR1 and CDR2: WSHSY, SAAADI. This chain's CDR3 is CASREINEQFF. The CDR3 coding sequence is TGCGCCAGCAGGGAAATCAATGAGCAGTTCTTC.

This clonotype was seen at least ten times. The rearrangement links TRBV11-2 to TRBJ1-3; 9 bases align to TRBD1. The CDR3 has 15 amino acids. V gave up 5 bases and J gave up 2 bases; unmatched junction bases: 4. Germline assignment: CDR1 SGHAT and CDR2 FQNNGV. This CDR3 reads CASSPGTGPGNTIYF. The CDR3 region has the DNA TGTGCCAGCAGCCCGGGGACAGGGCCTGGAAACACCATATATTTT.

This clonotype came up a few times. V is TRBV18 and J is TRBJ2-5; no definite D call. V was shortened by 2 bases and J by 5 bases, with 12 bases between the two germline ends. The CDR3 sequence is 14 residues long. Germline V gene lookup returns CDR1 KGHSH and CDR2 LQKENI. The CDR3 region is CASSPSQSKETQYF. The CDR3 bases are TGTGCCAGCTCACCATCTCAGTCAAAGGAGACCCAGTACTTC. Based on the CDR3 plus reference TRBV18 and TRBJ2-5, the full variable domain is NAGVMQNPRHLVRRRGQEARLRCSPMKGHSHVYWYRQLPEEGLKFMVYLQKENIIDESGMPKERFSAEFPKEGPSILRIQQVVRGDSAAYFCASSPSQSKETQYFGPGTRLLVL.

This clonotype was seen at least ten times. The V call is TRBV5-1, the J call TRBJ2-7; D may be TRBD2 (5 bases). V was clipped by 0 bases and J by 4 bases, with 17 bases between them. Germline V gene data show CDR1 as SGHRS and CDR2 as YFSETQ. The CDR3 totals 16 residues. The CDR3: CASSLGGTARVYEQYF. In DNA, the CDR3 is TGCGCCAGCAGCTTGGGGGGTACAGCGCGGGTGTACGAGCAGTACTTC.

The table lists this clonotype with many counts. The chain recombines TRBV5-1 with TRBJ1-4; D unresolved. This CDR3 is built from 14 residues. The germline V gene encodes CDR1 SGHRS and CDR2 YFSETQ. Trimming left V 1 base short and J 4 bases short, with 8 bases between. DNA of the CDR3: TGCGCCAGCAGCTTGACAGAAAGTAATGAAAAACTGTTTTTT. Translation: CASSLTESNEKLFF.

This chain joins TRBV7-2 and TRBJ1-3, with TRBD1 as a possible D gene (5 bases). The CDR3 contains 14 residues. Germline assignment: CDR1 SGHTA and CDR2 FQGNSA. Deletions cut 1 base from V and 2 bases from J, with 6 bases between. CDR3 sequence: CASSLGRAGNTIYF. CDR3 in DNA: TGTGCCAGCAGCTTAGGCAGGGCTGGAAACACCATATATTTT.

In its sample, this clonotype was seen many times. This rearrangement joins TRBV12-3 or TRBV12-4 to TRBJ2-1, with 10 bases fitting TRBD2. The CDR3 totals 15 residues. Losses at the gene ends were 1 base for V and 6 bases for J; bases not matched to a gene: 3. CDR3 DNA: TGTGCCAGCAGTTTAGATAGCGGGGGGATCAATGAGCAGTTCTTC. It codes for CASSLDSGGINEQFF.

This clonotype was observed a few times. The V gene is TRBV6-1, the J gene TRBJ1-2; maybe TRBD1 (5 bases). V dropped 7 bases and J dropped 0 bases, with 18 bases sitting between them. The CDR3 loop spans 16 amino acids. Germline assignment: CDR1 MNHNS and CDR2 SASEGT. The CDR3 DNA sequence: TGTGCCAGCAAGATCTTCCCTCAGGGAACTAACTATGGCTACACCTTC. Its translation: CASKIFPQGTNYGYTF.

The chain combines TRBV5-1 with TRBJ2-1; D gene uncertain. Germline V CDR1 and CDR2: SGHRS, YFSETQ. CDR3 length: 15 residues. Trimming removed 2 bases from V and 3 bases from J, with 12 bases in between. This CDR3 reads CASSFQESVYNEQFF. The CDR3 DNA reads as TGCGCCAGCAGCTTTCAGGAATCAGTCTACAATGAGCAGTTCTTC. The full variable domain, with the rest looked up from reference TRBV5-1 and TRBJ2-1, is KAGVTQTPRYLIKTRGQQVTLSCSPISGHRSVSWYQQTPGQGLQFLFEYFSETQRNKGNFPGRFSGRQFSNSRSEMNVSTLELGDSALYLCASSFQESVYNEQFFGPGTRLTVL.

The chain has TRBV3-1 and TRBJ2-2; D gene ambiguous. The CDR3 loop spans 15 amino acids. Trimming stripped 1 base from V and 4 bases from J, with 10 bases between. The germline V gene has CDR1 LGHDT and CDR2 YNNKEL (reference sequence). CDR3 region: CASSQGLLTTGELFF. The CDR3 coding sequence is TGTGCCAGCAGCCAAGGACTTCTGACCACCGGGGAGCTGTTTTTT.